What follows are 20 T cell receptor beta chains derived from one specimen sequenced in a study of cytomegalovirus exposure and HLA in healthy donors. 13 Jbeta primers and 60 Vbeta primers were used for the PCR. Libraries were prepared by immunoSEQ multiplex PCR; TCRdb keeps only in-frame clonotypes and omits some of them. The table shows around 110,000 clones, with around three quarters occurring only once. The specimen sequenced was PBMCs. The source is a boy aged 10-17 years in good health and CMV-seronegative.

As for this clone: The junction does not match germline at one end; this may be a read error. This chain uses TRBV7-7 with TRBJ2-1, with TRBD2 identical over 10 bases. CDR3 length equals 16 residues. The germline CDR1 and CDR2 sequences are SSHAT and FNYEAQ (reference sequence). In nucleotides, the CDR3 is TGTGCTAGCAGTCCGAGGACTAGCGGACCCTACAATGAGCAGTTCTTC. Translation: CASSPRTSGPYNEQFF.

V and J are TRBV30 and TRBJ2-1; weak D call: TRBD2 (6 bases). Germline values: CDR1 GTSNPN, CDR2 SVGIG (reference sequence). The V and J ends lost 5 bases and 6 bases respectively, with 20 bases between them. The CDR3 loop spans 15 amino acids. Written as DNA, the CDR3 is TGTGCCTGGGGGGGGACGGGACGCTTAACCAATGAGCAGTTCTTC. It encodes CAWGGTGRLTNEQFF.

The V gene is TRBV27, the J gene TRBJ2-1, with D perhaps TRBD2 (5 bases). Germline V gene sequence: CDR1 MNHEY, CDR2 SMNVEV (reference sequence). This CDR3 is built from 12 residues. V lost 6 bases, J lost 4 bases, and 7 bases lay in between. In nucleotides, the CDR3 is TGTGCCAGCAGGGGCGGGTACAATGAGCAGTTCTTC. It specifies CASRGGYNEQFF.

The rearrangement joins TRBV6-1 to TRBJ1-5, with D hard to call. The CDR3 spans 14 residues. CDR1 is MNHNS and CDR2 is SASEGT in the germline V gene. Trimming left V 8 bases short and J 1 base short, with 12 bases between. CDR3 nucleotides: TGTGCCAGCGGGTGGGGAGCGAGCAATCAGCCCCAGCATTTT. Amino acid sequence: CASGWGASNQPQHF.

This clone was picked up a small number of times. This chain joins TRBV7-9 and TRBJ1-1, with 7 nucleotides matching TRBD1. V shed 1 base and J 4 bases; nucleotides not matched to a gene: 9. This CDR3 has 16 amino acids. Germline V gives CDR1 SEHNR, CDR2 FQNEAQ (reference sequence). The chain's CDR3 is CASSLDRGIRSTEAFF. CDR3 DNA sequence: TGTGCCAGCAGCTTAGACAGGGGAATCCGTAGCACTGAAGCTTTCTTT.

The CDR3: CASSTYRQPNTGELFF. Written as DNA, the CDR3 is TGTGCCAGCAGCACTTACCGACAGCCGAACACCGGGGAGCTGTTTTTT. The chain joins TRBV7-6 to TRBJ2-2, with a weak D call TRBD1 (5 bases). The V gene's germline CDR1 is SGHVS and CDR2 FNYEAQ. The V end lost 5 bases, the J end lost 0 bases, and 13 bases lay between the germline ends. The length of the CDR3 is 16 residues.

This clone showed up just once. CDR3 residues: CAISDDGQANTEAFF. CDR3 nucleotides: TGTGCCATCAGTGATGACGGACAGGCGAACACTGAAGCTTTCTTT. The chain links TRBV10-3 to TRBJ1-1, with 7 bases fitting TRBD1. V shed 3 bases and J 1 base; nucleotides not matched to a gene: 5. This CDR3 has 15 amino acids. Per germline, CDR1 ENHRY and CDR2 SYGVKD.

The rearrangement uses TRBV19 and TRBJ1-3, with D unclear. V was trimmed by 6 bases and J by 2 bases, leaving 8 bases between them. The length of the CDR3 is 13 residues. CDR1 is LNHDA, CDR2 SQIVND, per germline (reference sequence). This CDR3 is CASSDSAGNTIYF. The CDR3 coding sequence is TGTGCCAGTAGCGATTCAGCTGGAAACACCATATATTTT.

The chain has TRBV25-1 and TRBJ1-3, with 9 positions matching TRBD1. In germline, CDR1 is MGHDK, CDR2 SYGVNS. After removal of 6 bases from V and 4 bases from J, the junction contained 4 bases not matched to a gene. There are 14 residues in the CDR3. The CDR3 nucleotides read TGTGCCAGCAGGGCCGGGACAGGGGGAAACACCATATATTTT. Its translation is CASRAGTGGNTIYF.

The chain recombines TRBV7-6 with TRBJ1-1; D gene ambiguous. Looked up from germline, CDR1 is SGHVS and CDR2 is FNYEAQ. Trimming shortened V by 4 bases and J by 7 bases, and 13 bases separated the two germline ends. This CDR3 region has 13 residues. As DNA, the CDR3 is TGTGCCAGCAGCTCCCTGACGGGAGTTGAAGCTTTCTTT. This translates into CASSSLTGVEAFF. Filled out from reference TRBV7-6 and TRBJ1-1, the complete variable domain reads GAGVSQSPRYKVTKRGQDVALRCDPISGHVSLYWYRQALGQGPEFLTYFNYEAQQDKSGLPNDRFSAERPEGSISTLTIQRTEQRDSAMYRCASSSLTGVEAFFGQGTRLTVV.

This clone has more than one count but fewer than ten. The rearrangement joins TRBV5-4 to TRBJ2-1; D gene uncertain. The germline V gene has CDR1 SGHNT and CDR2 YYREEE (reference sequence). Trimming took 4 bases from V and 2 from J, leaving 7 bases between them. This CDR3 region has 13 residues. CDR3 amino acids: CASSPVAYNEQFF. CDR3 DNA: TGTGCCAGCAGCCCCGTCGCCTACAATGAGCAGTTCTTC.

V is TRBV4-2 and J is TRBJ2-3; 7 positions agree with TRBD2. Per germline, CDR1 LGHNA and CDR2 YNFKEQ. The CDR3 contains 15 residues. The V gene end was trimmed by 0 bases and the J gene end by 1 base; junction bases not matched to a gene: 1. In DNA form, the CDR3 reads TGTGCCAGCAGCCAAGAAGGGAGGGGCACAGATACGCAGTATTTT. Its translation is CASSQEGRGTDTQYF.

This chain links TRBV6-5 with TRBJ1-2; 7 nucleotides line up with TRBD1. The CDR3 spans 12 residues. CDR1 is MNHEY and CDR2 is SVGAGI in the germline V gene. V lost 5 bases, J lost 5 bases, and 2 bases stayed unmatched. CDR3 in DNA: TGTGCCAGCAGTCGACAGGGTTATGGCTACACCTTC. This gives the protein CASSRQGYGYTF.

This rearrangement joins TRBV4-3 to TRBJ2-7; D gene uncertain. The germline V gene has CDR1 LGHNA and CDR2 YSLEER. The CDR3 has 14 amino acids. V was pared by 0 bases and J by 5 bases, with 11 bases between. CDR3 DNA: TGCGCCAGCAGCCAAGAGTCCCTAGAGGACGAGCAGTACTTC. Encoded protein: CASSQESLEDEQYF.

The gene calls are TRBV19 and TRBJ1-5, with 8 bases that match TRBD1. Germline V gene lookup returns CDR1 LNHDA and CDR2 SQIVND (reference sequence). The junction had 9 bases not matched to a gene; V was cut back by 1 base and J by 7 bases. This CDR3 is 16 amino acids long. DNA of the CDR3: TGTGCCAGTAGTATAGCCCCCGGACAGGGAGGGCAGCCCCAGCATTTT. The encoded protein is CASSIAPGQGGQPQHF.

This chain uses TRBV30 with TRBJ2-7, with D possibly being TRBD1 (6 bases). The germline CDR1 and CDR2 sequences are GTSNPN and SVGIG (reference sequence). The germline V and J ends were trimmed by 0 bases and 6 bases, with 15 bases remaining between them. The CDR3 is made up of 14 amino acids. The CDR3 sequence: CAWSVKQGEVEQYF. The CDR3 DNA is TGTGCCTGGAGTGTGAAACAGGGAGAGGTCGAGCAGTACTTC.

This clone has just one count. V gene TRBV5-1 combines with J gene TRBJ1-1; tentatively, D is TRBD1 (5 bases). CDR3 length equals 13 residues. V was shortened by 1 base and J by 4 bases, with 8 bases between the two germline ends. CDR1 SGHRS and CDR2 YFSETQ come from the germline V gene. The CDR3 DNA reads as TGCGCCAGCAGCTTGTCCGGGGGCACTGAAGCTTTCTTT. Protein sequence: CASSLSGGTEAFF. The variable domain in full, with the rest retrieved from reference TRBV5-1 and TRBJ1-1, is KAGVTQTPRYLIKTRGQQVTLSCSPISGHRSVSWYQQTPGQGLQFLFEYFSETQRNKGNFPGRFSGRQFSNSRSEMNVSTLELGDSALYLCASSLSGGTEAFFGQGTRLTVV.

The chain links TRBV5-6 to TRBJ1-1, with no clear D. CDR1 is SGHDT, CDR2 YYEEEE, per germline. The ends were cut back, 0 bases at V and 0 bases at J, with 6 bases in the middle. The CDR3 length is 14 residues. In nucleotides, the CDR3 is TGTGCCAGCAGCTTGGACAGATTGAACACTGAAGCTTTCTTT. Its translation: CASSLDRLNTEAFF.

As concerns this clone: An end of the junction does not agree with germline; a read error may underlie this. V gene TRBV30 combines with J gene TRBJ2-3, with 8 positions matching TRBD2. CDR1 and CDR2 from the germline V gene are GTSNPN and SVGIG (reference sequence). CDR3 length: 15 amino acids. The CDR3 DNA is TGTCCCTGGAGTCCCGGGGGGGCGGGAAAAGTTACGCAGTATTTT. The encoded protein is CPWSPGGAGKVTQYF.

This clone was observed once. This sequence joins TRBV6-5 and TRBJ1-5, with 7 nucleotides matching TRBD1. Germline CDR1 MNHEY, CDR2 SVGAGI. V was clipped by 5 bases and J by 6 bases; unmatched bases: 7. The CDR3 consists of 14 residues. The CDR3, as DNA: TGTGCCAGCAGTCGCGACAGGGATAGTCAGCCCCAGCATTTT. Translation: CASSRDRDSQPQHF.